A single sample is the source of the 18 T cell receptor beta chains below, sequenced in a study of T cell responses to AZD1222 COVID-19 vaccine. The repertoire was sequenced with immunoSEQ multiplex PCR; TCRdb's copy has only in-frame clones and lacks some. Among 43,000 or so clones, about 92% were seen once, and the ten largest hold 30% to 45%. The material was peripheral blood, obtained 28 days after the second AZD1222 dose. Source of these receptors: an adult who received the AZD1222 COVID-19 vaccine.

The V call is TRBV5-1, the J call TRBJ1-5, with TRBD1 identical over 8 bases. J gave up 5 bases and V 2 bases, and 0 bases lay outside the gene matches. Germline V CDR1 and CDR2: SGHRS, YFSETQ. CDR3 length: 13 amino acids. CDR3 region: CASSLQGDQPQHF. CDR3 nucleotides: TGCGCCAGCAGCTTACAGGGGGATCAGCCCCAGCATTTT.

V gene TRBV24-1 combines with J gene TRBJ1-1, with 7 bases aligning to TRBD1. The junction had 18 bases not matched to a gene; V was cut back by 3 bases and J by 0 bases. Germline CDR1 reads KGHDR; CDR2 reads SFDVKD. This CDR3 is built from 20 residues. CDR3 in DNA: TGTGCCACCAGTGATCCCCGAAGGTTTGGGACAGACGACATGAACACTGAAGCTTTCTTT. Protein product: CATSDPRRFGTDDMNTEAFF.

The chain combines TRBV12-5 with TRBJ2-1, with TRBD2 identical over 12 bases. Germline lookup yields CDR1 LGHNT and CDR2 FRNRAP. This CDR3 has 16 residues. The ends lost 6 bases at V and 3 bases at J; junction bases unmatched: 6. The CDR3 DNA follows: TGTGCTAGTGGCTTGACTAGCGGGGGCCTCTACAATGAGCAGTTCTTC. It encodes CASGLTSGGLYNEQFF.

This clone has only a few counts. The chain combines TRBV11-3 with TRBJ2-1; 8 bases are shared with TRBD1. Germline assignment: CDR1 SGHNT and CDR2 YENEEA. The V and J ends lost 3 bases and 6 bases, in that order; junction bases with no gene match: 7. There are 15 residues in the CDR3. For the CDR3, the DNA is TGTGCCAGCAGCTTTAGACAGGGGATGGGCAATGAGCAGTTCTTC. Its translation is CASSFRQGMGNEQFF.

The V gene is TRBV5-1, the J gene TRBJ1-2, with D maybe TRBD1 (5 bases). With 1 base removed from V and 6 bases from J, the gap between germline ends came to 10 bases. In germline, CDR1 is SGHRS, CDR2 YFSETQ. The length of the CDR3 is 13 residues. For the CDR3, the DNA is TGCGCCAGCAGCTTGTCAGGGTTCGATGGCTACACCTTC. It yields the protein CASSLSGFDGYTF.

The chain has TRBV5-1 and TRBJ2-2; D gene uncertain. This CDR3 comprises 13 residues. V was clipped by 4 bases and J by 7 bases, with 11 bases between them. Germline lookup yields CDR1 SGHRS and CDR2 YFSETQ. Here the CDR3 reads CASSVKEGGELFF. As DNA, the CDR3 is TGCGCCAGCAGCGTAAAAGAAGGCGGGGAGCTGTTTTTT.

This clone appeared once. The chain joins TRBV5-1 to TRBJ2-1; TRBD2 matches at 14 bases. Unmatched junction bases numbered 4, after V lost 4 bases and J lost 4 bases. Germline V gene data show CDR1 as SGHRS and CDR2 as YFSETQ. The CDR3 covers 16 residues. CDR3 loop: CASSMGTSGGYNEQFF. The CDR3 bases are TGCGCCAGCAGCATGGGGACTAGCGGGGGTTACAATGAGCAGTTCTTC.

V usage is TRBV2 and J usage is TRBJ2-7, with D possibly matching TRBD2 (7 bases). Germline V gene data show CDR1 as SNHLY and CDR2 as FYNNEI. Trimming took off 4 bases at V and 2 bases at J, with 21 bases between the two ends. The CDR3 is 17 residues long. CDR3 region: CASSAPKGGAHTYEQYF. In DNA form, the CDR3 reads TGTGCCAGCAGTGCCCCCAAAGGGGGGGCCCACACCTACGAGCAGTACTTC.

The chain uses TRBV7-2 and TRBJ1-2, with 8 bases aligning to TRBD1. The V segment lost 1 base and the J segment 8 bases; nucleotides outside the gene matches: 3. The length of the CDR3 is 13 residues. Germline V gene lookup returns CDR1 SGHTA and CDR2 FQGNSA. The CDR3 protein is CASSLGTGLGYTF. The CDR3 coding sequence is TGTGCCAGCAGCTTAGGGACAGGGTTAGGCTACACCTTC. Using reference TRBV7-2 and TRBJ1-2 for the parts outside the CDR3, the full variable domain is GAGVSQSPSNKVTEKGKDVELRCDPISGHTALYWYRQSLGQGLEFLIYFQGNSAPDKSGLPSDRFSAERTGGSVSTLTIQRTQQEDSAVYLCASSLGTGLGYTFGSGTRLTVV.

In its sample, this clone was seen a few times. The chain is built from TRBV27 and TRBJ2-1; D gene ambiguous. Between the trimmed V and J ends, which lost 6 bases and 3 bases, there was a span of 15 bases. The germline CDR1 and CDR2 sequences are MNHEY and SMNVEV (reference sequence). The CDR3 has 15 residues. This CDR3 reads CASSPDAGLYNEQFF. CDR3 sequence (DNA): TGTGCCAGCAGCCCGGACGCCGGCCTCTACAATGAGCAGTTCTTC.

CDR3 bases: TGTGCCAGCAGCTTAGCCGGTGGATCTGGAAACACCATATATTTT. Encoded protein: CASSLAGGSGNTIYF. The rearrangement joins TRBV7-2 to TRBJ1-3; no reliable D call. Trimming stripped 0 bases from V and 1 base from J, with 7 bases between. CDR1 and CDR2 from the germline V gene are SGHTA and FQGNSA. This CDR3 is built from 15 residues.

V gene TRBV6-5 combines with J gene TRBJ1-2; D is undetermined. The CDR3 is made up of 12 amino acids. Trimming cost V 5 bases and J 7 bases, with 11 bases left between them. Germline V gives CDR1 MNHEY, CDR2 SVGAGI. Here the CDR3 DNA reads TGTGCCAGCAGTCCTCGCCCGAGTGGCTACACCTTC. Translated: CASSPRPSGYTF.

The J gene is TRBJ1-4, the V gene TRBV10-3; 8 nucleotides agree with TRBD1. CDR3 length: 15 residues. V trimming: 5 bases; J trimming: 6 bases; junction bases outside the gene matches: 8. Germline V gene lookup returns CDR1 ENHRY and CDR2 SYGVKD. CDR3 nucleotide sequence: TGTGCCATCAGTAAACACAGGGGGATGGATGAAAAACTGTTTTTT. As protein: CAISKHRGMDEKLFF.

On this clone itself: The sample carries other DNA sequences with the same CDR3. The rearrangement links TRBV27 to TRBJ1-2; D perhaps matches TRBD1 (5 bases). Germline-derived CDR1 and CDR2 are MNHEY and SMNVEV (reference sequence). The CDR3 extends over 13 amino acids. V was trimmed by 3 bases and J by 2 bases, leaving 7 bases between them. CDR3 sequence (DNA): TGTGCCAGCAGTTTCCGGGGGAACTATGGCTACACCTTC. It translates to CASSFRGNYGYTF.

This rearrangement joins TRBV10-2 to TRBJ1-5, with unresolved D. The CDR3 contains 14 residues. V lost 0 bases and J lost 1, with 4 bases in between. Germline V lookup: CDR1 WSHSY, CDR2 SAAADI. CDR3 protein: CASSESGSNQPQHF. CDR3 bases: TGCGCCAGCAGTGAGTCCGGAAGCAATCAGCCCCAGCATTTT.

This chain joins TRBV7-8 and TRBJ2-5; D is possibly TRBD1 (5 bases). Germline-derived CDR1 and CDR2 are SGHVS and FQNEAQ. This CDR3 is 16 amino acids long. The V end was cut by 0 bases, the J end by 2 bases, with 13 bases between. The CDR3 nucleotides are TGTGCCAGCAGCTTAGCGATTGGGCAGGGTCAAGAGACCCAGTACTTC. Translated: CASSLAIGQGQETQYF.

The chain uses TRBV6-5 and TRBJ1-1; possibly TRBD1 for D (6 bases). This CDR3 contains 15 residues. The ends were cut back, 4 bases at V and 4 bases at J, with 16 bases in the middle. Looked up from germline, CDR1 is MNHEY and CDR2 is SVGAGI. Here the CDR3 reads CASSFGLSRGTEAFF. CDR3 DNA: TGTGCCAGCAGTTTCGGTCTCAGCAGGGGCACTGAAGCTTTCTTT.

This rearrangement joins TRBV29-1 to TRBJ1-2; D ambiguous. Per the germline V gene, CDR1 is SQVTM and CDR2 is ANQGSEA. The CDR3 totals 11 residues. V was clipped by 4 bases and J by 5 bases, with 8 bases between them. The CDR3 spells CSVGGFYGYTF. In DNA, the CDR3 is TGCAGCGTTGGAGGCTTTTATGGCTACACCTTC.